The 14 T cell receptor beta chains below come from one sample, sequenced in a study of T-cell reconstitution after alpha-beta-depleted transplantation in children. Unique molecular identifiers were incorporated into the prepared TCRbeta library. TCRdb redid the calling of the PCR reads with MiXCR, one entry per CDR3 protein. The top ten clones hold 4.5% to 7% of a sample with approximately 400,000 distinct CDR3 sequences, approximately 10% of them seen once. Sequencing used PBMCs from the stem cell graft donor, obtained from the stem cell graft. These receptors all come from a human donor who donated a stem cell graft to a child with acute myeloid leukemia.

The sample holds a few counts of this clonotype. The chain has TRBV4-1 and TRBJ2-1; 10 bases are shared with TRBD1. Trimming took 4 bases from V and 3 from J; bases not matched to a gene: 3. From germline, CDR1 is MGHRA and CDR2 YSYEKL. The CDR3 runs 15 residues. The CDR3 DNA sequence: TGCGCCAGCAGCCTCGACAGGGGGCGCTACAATGAGCAGTTCTTC. Protein sequence: CASSLDRGRYNEQFF.

This clonotype was counted between two and nine times. CDR3 bases: TGCGCCAGCAGCTTTTTGAGCGAAAACAATGAGCAGTTCTTC. It encodes CASSFLSENNEQFF. The rearrangement joins TRBV5-1 to TRBJ2-1; D is ambiguous. Trimming removed 2 bases from V and 5 bases from J, with 11 bases in between. The CDR3 runs 14 residues. CDR1 and CDR2 from the germline V gene are SGHRS and YFSETQ.

V gene TRBV6-1 combines with J gene TRBJ2-7, with D hard to call. The CDR3 runs to 15 residues. CDR1 is MNHNS and CDR2 is SASEGT in the germline V gene. V lost 1 base, J lost 4 bases, and 14 bases lay in between. CDR3 loop: CASSEVWAGTYEQYV. The CDR3 DNA sequence: TGTGCCAGCAGTGAAGTATGGGCAGGAACGTACGAGCAGTACGTC.

The V call is TRBV12-3 or TRBV12-4, the J call TRBJ2-3, with unresolved D. This CDR3 has 11 amino acids. V lost 8 bases and J 8 bases, leaving 11 bases between the germline ends. In DNA, the CDR3 is TGTGCCAGCCGAGACCTGGCTACGCAGTATTTT. This encodes CASRDLATQYF.

V and J are TRBV6-1 and TRBJ2-3; D assignment may be TRBD1 or TRBD2 (5 bases each). V gave up 6 bases and J gave up 4 bases, with 17 bases separating them. The CDR3 has 15 amino acids. Germline V gives CDR1 MNHNS, CDR2 SASEGT. CDR3 in amino acids: CASSDPNVGADTQYF. The CDR3 DNA follows: TGTGCCAGCAGCGACCCGAACGTGGGGGCAGATACGCAGTATTTT.

In its sample, this clonotype was seen many times. The chain uses TRBV20-1 and TRBJ2-7; 8 bases match TRBD2. V lost 3 bases, J lost 2 bases, and 6 bases stayed unmatched. Per germline, CDR1 DFQATT and CDR2 SNEGSKA (reference sequence). The CDR3 consists of 14 residues. The CDR3 loop is CSASSAGDPYEQYF. DNA of the CDR3: TGCAGTGCTAGTTCAGCGGGAGATCCCTACGAGCAGTACTTC.

CDR3 in amino acids: CSARASGRHEQYF. DNA of the CDR3: TGCAGTGCACGGGCTAGCGGGAGGCACGAGCAGTACTTC. The rearrangement joins TRBV20-1 to TRBJ2-7, with 11 bases identical to TRBD2. Per germline, CDR1 DFQATT and CDR2 SNEGSKA (reference sequence). V shed 6 bases, J shed 5 bases, and the junction held 6 bases outside the gene matches. The CDR3 consists of 13 residues.

This sequence joins TRBV20-1 and TRBJ1-1, with TRBD1 matching 11 bases. Trimming at V came to 6 bases and at J to 1 base, leaving 4 bases not matched to a gene. The CDR3 is 14 residues long. CDR1 is DFQATT, CDR2 SNEGSKA, per germline (reference sequence). CDR3 residues: CSARTGGPNTEAFF. CDR3 DNA sequence: TGCAGTGCAAGGACAGGGGGCCCGAACACTGAAGCTTTCTTT.

In this sample, this clonotype turned up a few times. This sequence joins TRBV27 and TRBJ2-7; D possibly uses TRBD1 or TRBD2 (5 bases each). From germline, CDR1 is MNHEY and CDR2 SMNVEV (reference sequence). Trimming shortened V by 7 bases and J by 6 bases, and 16 bases separated the two germline ends. This CDR3 spans 13 amino acids. The CDR3: CASTRDPGPEQYV. CDR3 DNA sequence: TGTGCCAGCACAAGGGACCCCGGGCCCGAGCAGTACGTC.

There are a few counts of this clonotype. The chain combines TRBV5-5 with TRBJ1-1; D unclear. V dropped 4 bases and J dropped 7 bases, with 14 bases sitting between them. Germline assignment: CDR1 SGHKS and CDR2 YYEKEE (reference sequence). CDR3 length: 13 amino acids. As DNA, the CDR3 is TGTGCCAGCAGCGAAGGTTGGGGAAATGAAGCTTTCTTT. It is translated as CASSEGWGNEAFF.

In its sample, this clonotype was seen a few times. V gene TRBV5-1 combines with J gene TRBJ2-5; D possibly uses TRBD1 or TRBD2 (5 bases each). Deletions cut 1 base from V and 4 bases from J, with 11 bases between. The CDR3 has 14 amino acids. Per the germline V gene, CDR1 is SGHRS and CDR2 is YFSETQ. The DNA for the CDR3 is TGCGCCAGCAGCTTGTTCGGGGCGGGAGAGACCCAGTACTTC. Amino acids: CASSLFGAGETQYF.

The chain has TRBV10-3 and TRBJ1-3; D remains ambiguous. The V end lost 10 bases, the J end lost 0 bases, and 10 bases lay between the germline ends. Germline values: CDR1 ENHRY, CDR2 SYGVKD. The CDR3 is made up of 13 amino acids. In DNA, the CDR3 is TGTGCCACCATGCAGAGCTCTGGAAACACCATATATTTT. It translates to CATMQSSGNTIYF.

This chain joins TRBV29-1 and TRBJ2-5; TRBD2 might be the D (7 bases). The CDR3 runs 12 residues. V was trimmed by 6 bases and J by 5 bases, leaving 13 bases between them. Germline loops: CDR1 SQVTM, CDR2 ANQGSEA. In DNA form, the CDR3 reads TGCAGCGTGAGGGGGGGCGAGGAGACCCAGTACTTC. It encodes CSVRGGEETQYF.

This sequence joins TRBV4-3 and TRBJ2-7, with TRBD2 as a possible D gene (6 bases). Germline V gene sequence: CDR1 LGHNA, CDR2 YSLEER. The V gene lost 7 bases and the J gene lost 6 bases, with 25 bases spanning the gap. The CDR3 consists of 16 residues. This CDR3 is CASKTSISGLTGEQYF. In DNA form, the CDR3 reads TGCGCCAGCAAAACCAGCATATCGGGACTCACCGGCGAGCAGTACTTC.